Below are 21 T cell receptor beta chains sequenced from a single sample in a study of CD8 T cells in ankylosing spondylitis. TCRdb re-called the 5' RACE reads through MiXCR, storing one row per CDR3 protein. The profile shows roughly 26,000 distinct CDR3 sequences, under 15% of them singletons. Sequenced: blood. The receptors stem from a male donor with ankylosing spondylitis or in good health (not recorded which).

At least ten counts were recorded for this clonotype. This chain connects TRBV25-1 to TRBJ2-2; maybe TRBD1 (5 bases). This CDR3 contains 16 residues. The V end was cut by 5 bases, the J end by 8 bases, with 21 bases between. The germline gives CDR1 MGHDK, CDR2 SYGVNS. The CDR3 spells CASSTPGRESMGELFF. The CDR3 DNA follows: TGTGCCAGCAGTACACCAGGCAGGGAATCGATGGGGGAGCTGTTTTTT. Drawing the rest from reference TRBV25-1 and TRBJ2-2, the complete variable domain is EADIYQTPRYLVIGTGKKITLECSQTMGHDKMYWYQQDPGMELHLIHYSYGVNSTEKGDLSSESTVSRIRTEHFPLTLESARPSHTSQYLCASSTPGRESMGELFFGEGSRLTVL.

The V call is TRBV5-5, the J call TRBJ2-1; 11 bases are shared with TRBD1. Germline values: CDR1 SGHKS, CDR2 YYEKEE (reference sequence). The CDR3 covers 16 residues. With V trimmed by 5 bases and J by 1 base, 5 bases remained unmatched. CDR3 region: CASRPGTGGSYNEQFF. The CDR3 bases are TGTGCCAGCAGGCCAGGGACAGGGGGTTCCTACAATGAGCAGTTCTTC. The full variable domain, rest sourced from reference TRBV5-5 and TRBJ2-1, is DAGVTQSPTHLIKTRGQQVTLRCSPISGHKSVSWYQQVLGQGPQFIFQYYEKEERGRGNFPDRFSARQFPNYSSELNVNALLLGDSALYLCASRPGTGGSYNEQFFGPGTRLTVL.

This clonotype was recorded at least ten times. The chain is built from TRBV20-1 and TRBJ2-1, with 12 bases that match TRBD1. V lost 6 bases, J lost 5 bases, and 5 bases stayed unmatched. This CDR3 is built from 14 residues. Germline V gives CDR1 DFQATT, CDR2 SNEGSKA (reference sequence). The CDR3 coding sequence is TGCAGTGCGGGGACAGGGGGCGCAAACAATGAGCAGTTCTTC. This gives the protein CSAGTGGANNEQFF.

This clonotype was picked up a small number of times. The chain uses TRBV20-1 and TRBJ2-3, with D perhaps matching TRBD1 (6 bases). Trimming left V 6 bases short and J 2 bases short, with 18 bases between. This CDR3 has 15 residues. Germline loops: CDR1 DFQATT, CDR2 SNEGSKA (reference sequence). The CDR3 DNA sequence: TGCAGTGCAAGCGAACAGGGACGGTTCACAGATACGCAGTATTTT. Amino acids: CSASEQGRFTDTQYF.

Ten or more counts support this clonotype. V and J are TRBV5-5 and TRBJ2-2; 11 bases map to TRBD2. V dropped 1 base and J dropped 0; count of bases not matched to a gene: 2. CDR1 and CDR2 from the germline V gene are SGHKS and YYEKEE (reference sequence). This CDR3 has 17 amino acids. The DNA for the CDR3 is TGTGCCAGCAGCTTGCTAGCGGGGGGACCGAACACCGGGGAGCTGTTTTTT. Its translation is CASSLLAGGPNTGELFF.

This clonotype was seen a handful of times. The J gene is TRBJ1-4, the V gene TRBV7-2; D is undetermined. Per germline, CDR1 SGHTA and CDR2 FQGNSA. V lost 3 bases and J lost 11, with 10 bases in between. The CDR3 runs to 12 residues. The CDR3 sequence: CASSFDLGKLFF. The CDR3 DNA reads TGTGCCAGCAGCTTCGACTTGGGTAAACTGTTTTTT.

This clonotype was counted many times. V usage is TRBV7-2 and J usage is TRBJ2-7; D is ambiguous. The germline CDR1 and CDR2 sequences are SGHTA and FQGNSA. Trimming took off 1 base at V and 2 bases at J, with 12 bases between the two ends. The CDR3 covers 15 residues. DNA of the CDR3: TGTGCCAGCAGCTTAGTAGGCCGAAACCCCTACGAGCAGTACTTC. Protein sequence: CASSLVGRNPYEQYF.

This chain uses TRBV11-2 with TRBJ2-3; tentative D call: TRBD2 (7 bases). The CDR3 loop spans 16 amino acids. The V end was cut by 1 base, the J end by 6 bases, with 17 bases between. Germline V gives CDR1 SGHAT, CDR2 FQNNGV. The CDR3 spells CASSLGGGGAFDTQYF. CDR3 coding DNA: TGTGCCAGCAGCTTAGGAGGTGGGGGGGCCTTCGATACGCAGTATTTT. Variable domain in full (rest from reference TRBV11-2 and TRBJ2-3): EAGVAQSPRYKIIEKRQSVAFWCNPISGHATLYWYQQILGQGPKLLIQFQNNGVVDDSQLPKDRFSAERLKGVDSTLKIQPAKLEDSAVYLCASSLGGGGAFDTQYFGPGTRLTVL.

This clonotype has at least ten counts. The rearrangement uses TRBV7-2 and TRBJ2-5; 12 positions match TRBD2. The V segment lost 3 bases and the J segment 4 bases; nucleotides outside the gene matches: 6. CDR1 and CDR2 (germline): SGHTA, FQGNSA. The CDR3 totals 16 residues. CDR3 sequence (DNA): TGTGCCAGCAGCTTTGGGCTAGCGGGGGGGCCAGAGACCCAGTACTTC. This gives the protein CASSFGLAGGPETQYF.

The genes are TRBV5-1 and TRBJ2-1; TRBD1 agrees at 7 bases. The CDR3 runs 13 residues. Per germline, CDR1 SGHRS and CDR2 YFSETQ. Unmatched junction bases numbered 2, after V lost 4 bases and J lost 4 bases. The CDR3: CASSATGYNEQFF. The DNA of the CDR3 is TGCGCCAGCAGCGCGACAGGGTACAATGAGCAGTTCTTC.

This clonotype has more than one count but fewer than ten. The CDR3 sequence: CSAGGTSGSYEQYF. The CDR3 region has the DNA TGCAGTGCTGGGGGAACTAGCGGTTCCTACGAGCAGTACTTC. This chain links TRBV20-1 with TRBJ2-7; 8 positions match TRBD2. CDR3 length: 14 amino acids. With V trimmed by 5 bases and J by 1 base, 7 bases remained unmatched. Germline V gives CDR1 DFQATT, CDR2 SNEGSKA (reference sequence).

This clonotype was detected only a few times. The chain recombines TRBV6-4 with TRBJ2-1, with 8 positions matching TRBD2. The CDR3 runs 14 residues. V lost 4 bases to trimming and J lost 5 bases; unmatched junction nucleotides: 4. Germline values: CDR1 MRHNA, CDR2 SNTAGT. In DNA form, the CDR3 reads TGTGCCAGCAGTGTTAGCGGGGAGGACAATGAGCAGTTCTTC. Translation: CASSVSGEDNEQFF.

This clonotype came up a few times. The V call is TRBV28, the J call TRBJ2-3, with TRBD1 matching 7 bases. The germline gives CDR1 MDHEN, CDR2 SYDVKM. The CDR3 consists of 14 residues. The junction had 2 bases not matched to a gene; V was cut back by 3 bases and J by 2 bases. The CDR3 loop is CASSLRGHTDTQYF. In nucleotides, the CDR3 is TGTGCCAGCAGTTTGAGGGGGCACACAGATACGCAGTATTTT.

This clonotype was observed many times. This sequence joins TRBV5-1 and TRBJ2-1; possibly TRBD2 for D (5 bases). Germline CDR1 reads SGHRS; CDR2 reads YFSETQ. The CDR3 contains 11 residues. V lost 4 bases, J lost 8 bases, and 7 bases lay in between. CDR3 residues: CASSRGYEQFF. As DNA, the CDR3 is TGCGCCAGCAGCCGGGGATATGAGCAGTTCTTC.

In its sample, this clonotype was seen many times. V and J are TRBV7-3 and TRBJ2-3; maybe TRBD1 (6 bases). Germline V gene lookup returns CDR1 SGHTA and CDR2 FQGTGA. The CDR3 length is 13 residues. V was shortened by 2 bases and J by 9 bases, with 12 bases between the two germline ends. This CDR3 is CASSLGAGDTQYF. CDR3 sequence (DNA): TGTGCCAGCAGCTTAGGAGCAGGGGACACGCAGTATTTT.

This clonotype was seen a few times. The chain joins TRBV28 to TRBJ2-7; TRBD1 matches at 10 bases. Germline V gene lookup returns CDR1 MDHEN and CDR2 SYDVKM. The CDR3 consists of 13 residues. The J segment lost 9 bases and the V segment lost 4 bases, leaving 6 bases of the junction unmatched. CDR3 sequence: CASSSRDRGPQYF. The CDR3 DNA reads TGTGCCAGCAGTTCCCGGGACAGGGGACCGCAGTACTTC.

The CDR3 DNA sequence: TGTGCCAGCAGCCCCGGGACTAGTCTGGAGACCCAGTACTTC. This encodes CASSPGTSLETQYF. The rearrangement joins TRBV5-4 to TRBJ2-5; TRBD2 matches 8 bases. The CDR3 has 14 residues. Germline V gene data show CDR1 as SGHNT and CDR2 as YYREEE (reference sequence). J was trimmed by 5 bases and V by 4 bases; bases with no gene match: 7.

The rearrangement joins TRBV20-1 to TRBJ2-3; maybe TRBD2 (5 bases). Looked up from germline, CDR1 is DFQATT and CDR2 is SNEGSKA (reference sequence). V lost 6 bases to trimming and J lost 2 bases, with 21 bases between them. The CDR3 sequence is 16 residues long. CDR3: CSALLDYTLNTDTQYF. The CDR3 coding sequence is TGCAGTGCCCTCCTCGACTATACGCTTAACACAGATACGCAGTATTTT.

This clonotype was detected many times. V is TRBV5-1 and J is TRBJ2-4; 8 bases match TRBD1. J lost 6 bases, V lost 2 bases, and 4 bases had no gene match. The CDR3 is 14 residues long. CDR1 is SGHRS, CDR2 YFSETQ, per germline. The CDR3 loop reads CASSFGDRGNIQYF. CDR3 nucleotide sequence: TGCGCCAGCAGCTTCGGCGACAGGGGAAACATTCAGTACTTC.

The gene calls are TRBV5-1 and TRBJ2-5, with D tentatively TRBD2 (7 bases). Trimming pared 4 bases from V and 4 bases from J, leaving 14 bases between. From germline, CDR1 is SGHRS and CDR2 YFSETQ. The CDR3 sequence is 14 residues long. The CDR3 here is CASSEDAGAETQYF. The CDR3 DNA follows: TGCGCCAGCAGCGAGGACGCGGGGGCAGAGACCCAGTACTTC.

The chain uses TRBV20-1 and TRBJ2-1, with a tentative D call TRBD1 (6 bases). The CDR3 sequence is 14 residues long. CDR1 and CDR2 (germline): DFQATT, SNEGSKA (reference sequence). With 6 bases removed from V and 6 bases from J, the gap between germline ends came to 18 bases. CDR3 DNA sequence: TGCAGTGCCCCGAAACCAGAAGGGGGCAATGAGCAGTTCTTC. Translating it yields CSAPKPEGGNEQFF.